These 5 T cell receptor beta chains originate from one sample sequenced in a study of cytotoxic CD8 clonotypes in ibrutinib-treated CLL. The table came from immunoSEQ multiplex PCR; TCRdb's copy has only in-frame clones and leaves some out. The sample lists some 200,000 clones, 72% seen once, with roughly 12% in the top ten. The sequenced sample was PBMCs, obtained after 24 months of ibrutinib treatment. The receptors were sampled from a human donor with chronic lymphocytic leukemia.

Concerning this clone: The junction departs from the called germline gene at one end, perhaps through a read error. J is TRBJ1-3 and V is TRBV15, with a weak D call TRBD1 (6 bases). CDR3 length: 14 amino acids. From germline, CDR1 is LNHNV and CDR2 YYDKDF (reference sequence). CDR3 residues: CATSPRTVGYTLYF. CDR3 DNA sequence: TGTGCCACCAGTCCTCGGACAGTAGGTTACACCCTATATTTT.

The rearrangement links TRBV5-4 to TRBJ2-2, with no clear D. This CDR3 comprises 14 residues. Between the trimmed V and J ends, which lost 0 bases and 4 bases, there was a span of 7 bases. Germline CDR1 is SGHNT and CDR2 is YYREEE (reference sequence). The CDR3 reads CASSLDPSTGELFF. DNA of the CDR3: TGTGCCAGCAGCTTGGACCCTAGCACCGGGGAGCTGTTTTTT.

The J gene is TRBJ2-7, the V gene TRBV28; 12 bases align to TRBD1. CDR3 length equals 19 residues. J was trimmed by 9 bases and V by 5 bases; bases with no gene match: 23. Germline CDR1 and CDR2: MDHEN and SYDVKM. CDR3 amino acids: CASSPNSGTGGDPRKVQYF. The CDR3 coding sequence is TGTGCCAGCAGTCCGAATTCCGGGACAGGGGGCGATCCCCGTAAGGTGCAGTACTTC.

The V call is TRBV11-1, the J call TRBJ2-7, with 8 bases fitting TRBD2. The CDR3 runs 14 residues. Trimming at V came to 0 bases and at J to 6 bases, leaving 4 bases not matched to a gene. Germline assignment: CDR1 SGHAT and CDR2 FQDESV (reference sequence). CDR3 nucleotide sequence: TGTGCCAGCAGCTTAGCAGCGGGAGTAAGCGAGCAGTACTTC. Residues: CASSLAAGVSEQYF. Supplemented by reference TRBV11-1 and TRBJ2-7, the full variable domain reads EAEVAQSPRYKITEKSQAVAFWCDPISGHATLYWYRQILGQGPELLVQFQDESVVDDSQLPKDRFSAERLKGVDSTLKIQPAELGDSAMYLCASSLAAGVSEQYFGPGTRLTVT.

The chain has TRBV11-2 and TRBJ2-5; D is possibly TRBD1 or TRBD2 (5 bases each). The CDR3 covers 16 residues. V was cut by 1 base and J by 6 bases, with 18 bases left in between. The germline V gene has CDR1 SGHAT and CDR2 FQNNGV. The CDR3 DNA follows: TGTGCCAGCAGCTTAGGAGAGGGCGGAGTGGGGCAGACCCAGTACTTC. Residues: CASSLGEGGVGQTQYF.